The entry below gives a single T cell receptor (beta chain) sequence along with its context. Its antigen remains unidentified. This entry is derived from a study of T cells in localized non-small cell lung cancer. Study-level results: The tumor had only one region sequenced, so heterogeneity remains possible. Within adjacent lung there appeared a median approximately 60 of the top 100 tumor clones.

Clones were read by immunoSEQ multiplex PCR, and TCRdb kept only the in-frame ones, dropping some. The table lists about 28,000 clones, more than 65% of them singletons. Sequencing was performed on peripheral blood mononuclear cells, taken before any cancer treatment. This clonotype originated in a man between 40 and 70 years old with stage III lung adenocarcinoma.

The DNA of the CDR3 is TGCGCCAGCAGCTTGGCCAGGGCAACCGGGGAGCTGTTTTTT. It specifies CASSLARATGELFF. This sequence joins TRBV5-1 and TRBJ2-2; a possible D gene is TRBD1 (5 bases). Trimming stripped 0 bases from V and 5 bases from J, with 8 bases between. This CDR3 contains 14 residues. CDR1 is SGHRS and CDR2 is YFSETQ in the germline V gene.